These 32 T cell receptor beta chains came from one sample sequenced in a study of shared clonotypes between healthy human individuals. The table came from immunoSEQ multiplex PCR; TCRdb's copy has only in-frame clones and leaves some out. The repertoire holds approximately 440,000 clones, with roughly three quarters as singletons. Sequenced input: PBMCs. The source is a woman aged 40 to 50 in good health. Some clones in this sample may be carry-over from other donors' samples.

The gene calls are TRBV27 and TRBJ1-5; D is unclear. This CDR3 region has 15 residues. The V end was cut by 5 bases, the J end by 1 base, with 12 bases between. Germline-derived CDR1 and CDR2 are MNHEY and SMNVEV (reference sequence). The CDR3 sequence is CASSPHRQSNQPQHF. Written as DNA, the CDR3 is TGTGCCAGCAGTCCTCACAGACAAAGCAATCAGCCCCAGCATTTT.

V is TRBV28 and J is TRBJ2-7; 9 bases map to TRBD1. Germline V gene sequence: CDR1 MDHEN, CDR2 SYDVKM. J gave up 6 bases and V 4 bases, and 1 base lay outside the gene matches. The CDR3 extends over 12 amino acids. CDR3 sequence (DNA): TGTGCCAGCAGTTACAGGGGGCGCGAGCAGTACTTC. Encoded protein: CASSYRGREQYF.

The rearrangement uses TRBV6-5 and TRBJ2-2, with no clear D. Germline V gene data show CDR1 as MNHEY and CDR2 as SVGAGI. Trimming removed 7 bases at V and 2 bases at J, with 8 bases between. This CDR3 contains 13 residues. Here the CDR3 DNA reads TGTGCCAGCACTCCCCCAAACACCGGGGAGCTGTTTTTT. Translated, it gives CASTPPNTGELFF.

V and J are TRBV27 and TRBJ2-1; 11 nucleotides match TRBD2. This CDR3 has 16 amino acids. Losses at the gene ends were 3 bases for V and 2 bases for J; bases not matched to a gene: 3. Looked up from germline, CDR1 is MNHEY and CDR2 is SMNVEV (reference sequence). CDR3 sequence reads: CASSFRLAGTYNEQFF. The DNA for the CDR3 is TGTGCCAGCAGTTTCCGACTAGCGGGAACCTACAATGAGCAGTTCTTC.

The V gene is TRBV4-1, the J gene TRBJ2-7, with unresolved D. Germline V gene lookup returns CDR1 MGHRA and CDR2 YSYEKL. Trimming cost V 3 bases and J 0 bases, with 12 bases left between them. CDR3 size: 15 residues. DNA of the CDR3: TGCGCCAGCAGCCAGCAGCCACATAGCTCCTACGAGCAGTACTTC. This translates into CASSQQPHSSYEQYF.

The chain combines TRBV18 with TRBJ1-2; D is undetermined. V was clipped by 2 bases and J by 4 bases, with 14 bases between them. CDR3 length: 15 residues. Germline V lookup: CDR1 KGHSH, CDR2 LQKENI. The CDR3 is CASSPSGRGSYGYTF. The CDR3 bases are TGTGCCAGCTCACCATCTGGGCGCGGCAGCTATGGCTACACCTTC.

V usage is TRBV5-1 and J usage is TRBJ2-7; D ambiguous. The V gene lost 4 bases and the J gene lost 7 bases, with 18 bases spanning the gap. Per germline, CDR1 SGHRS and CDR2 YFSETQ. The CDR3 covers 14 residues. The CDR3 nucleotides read TGCGCCAGCAGCCCCGAACCTACGAAATCTGAGCAGTACTTC. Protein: CASSPEPTKSEQYF.

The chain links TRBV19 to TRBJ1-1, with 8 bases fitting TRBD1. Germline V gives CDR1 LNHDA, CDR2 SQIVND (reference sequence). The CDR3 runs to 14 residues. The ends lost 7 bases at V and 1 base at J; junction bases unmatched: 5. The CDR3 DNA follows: TGTGCCAGTACCAAAGGACAGGGGAACACTGAAGCTTTCTTT. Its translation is CASTKGQGNTEAFF.

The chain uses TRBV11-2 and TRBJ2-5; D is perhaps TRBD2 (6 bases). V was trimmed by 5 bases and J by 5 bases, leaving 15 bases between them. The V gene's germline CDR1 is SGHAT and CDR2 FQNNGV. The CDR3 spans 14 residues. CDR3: CASSPRDSMETQYF. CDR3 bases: TGTGCCAGCAGCCCTCGGGACTCCATGGAGACCCAGTACTTC.

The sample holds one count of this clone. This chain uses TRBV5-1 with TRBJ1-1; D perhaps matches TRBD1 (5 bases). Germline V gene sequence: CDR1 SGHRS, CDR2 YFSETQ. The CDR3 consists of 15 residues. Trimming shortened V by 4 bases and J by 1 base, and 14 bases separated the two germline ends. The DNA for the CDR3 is TGCGCCAGCAGCAAAGTGACAGCCACGAACACTGAAGCTTTCTTT. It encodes CASSKVTATNTEAFF.

The DNA of the CDR3 is TGTGCCAGCAGTGTTAGGACAGGGGGGGACTACGAGCAGTACTTC. This encodes CASSVRTGGDYEQYF. The chain carries TRBV6-1 and TRBJ2-7; TRBD1 matches at 10 bases. There are 15 residues in the CDR3. Unmatched junction bases numbered 6, after V lost 4 bases and J lost 3 bases. The germline V gene has CDR1 MNHNS and CDR2 SASEGT.

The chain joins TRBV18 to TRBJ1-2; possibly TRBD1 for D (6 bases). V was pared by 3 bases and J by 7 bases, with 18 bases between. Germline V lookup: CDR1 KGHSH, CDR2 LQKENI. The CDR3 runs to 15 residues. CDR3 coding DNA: TGTGCCAGCTCACCTCCATTCGGACAGCGGTCTGGCTACACCTTC. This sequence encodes CASSPPFGQRSGYTF. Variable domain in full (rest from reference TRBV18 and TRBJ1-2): NAGVMQNPRHLVRRRGQEARLRCSPMKGHSHVYWYRQLPEEGLKFMVYLQKENIIDESGMPKERFSAEFPKEGPSILRIQQVVRGDSAAYFCASSPPFGQRSGYTFGSGTRLTVV.

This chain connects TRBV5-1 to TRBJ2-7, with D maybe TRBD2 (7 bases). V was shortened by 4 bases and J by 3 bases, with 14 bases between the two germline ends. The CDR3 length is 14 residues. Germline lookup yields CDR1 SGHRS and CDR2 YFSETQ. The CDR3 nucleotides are TGCGCCAGCAGCCCCGGGGGGCCAGGCTACGAGCAGTACTTC. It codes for CASSPGGPGYEQYF.

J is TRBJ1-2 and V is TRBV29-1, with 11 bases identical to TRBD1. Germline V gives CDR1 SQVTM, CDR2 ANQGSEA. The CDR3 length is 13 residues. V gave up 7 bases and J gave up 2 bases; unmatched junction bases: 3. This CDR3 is CSAWTGGNYGYTF. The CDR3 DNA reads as TGCAGCGCCTGGACAGGGGGCAACTATGGCTACACCTTC.

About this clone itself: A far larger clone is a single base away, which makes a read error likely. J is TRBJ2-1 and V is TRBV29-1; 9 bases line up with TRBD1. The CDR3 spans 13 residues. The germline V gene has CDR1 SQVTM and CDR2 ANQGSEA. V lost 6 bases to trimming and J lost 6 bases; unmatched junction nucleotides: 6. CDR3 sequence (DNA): TGCAGCGTCAGGACAGGGGTGGTCAATGAGCAGTTCTTC. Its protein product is CSVRTGVVNEQFF.

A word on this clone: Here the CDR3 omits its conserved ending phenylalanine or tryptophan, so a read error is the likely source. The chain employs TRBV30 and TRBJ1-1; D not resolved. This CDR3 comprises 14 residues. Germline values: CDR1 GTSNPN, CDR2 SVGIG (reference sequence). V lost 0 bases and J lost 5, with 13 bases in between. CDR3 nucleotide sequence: TGTGCCTGGAGTGTACCCCAAACTTGGACTGAAGCTTTCTTA. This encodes CAWSVPQTWTEAFL.

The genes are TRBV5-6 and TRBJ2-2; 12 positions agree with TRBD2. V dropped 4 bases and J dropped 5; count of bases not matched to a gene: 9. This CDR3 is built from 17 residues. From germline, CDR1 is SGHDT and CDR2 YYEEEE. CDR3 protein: CASSQGLAGSRTGELFF. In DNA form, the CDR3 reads TGTGCCAGCAGCCAAGGACTAGCGGGATCGAGGACCGGGGAGCTGTTTTTT.

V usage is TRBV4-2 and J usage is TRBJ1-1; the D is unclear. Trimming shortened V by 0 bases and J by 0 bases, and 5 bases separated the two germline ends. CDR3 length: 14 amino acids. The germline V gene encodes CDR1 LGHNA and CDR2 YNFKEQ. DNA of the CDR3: TGTGCCAGCAGCCAAGATCCTGTGAACACTGAAGCTTTCTTT. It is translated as CASSQDPVNTEAFF.

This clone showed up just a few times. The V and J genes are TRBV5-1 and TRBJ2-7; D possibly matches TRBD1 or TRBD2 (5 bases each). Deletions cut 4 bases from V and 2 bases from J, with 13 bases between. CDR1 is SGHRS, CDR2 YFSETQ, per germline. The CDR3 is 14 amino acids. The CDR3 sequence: CASSKGLGAYEQYF. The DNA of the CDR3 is TGCGCCAGCAGCAAAGGACTGGGGGCCTACGAGCAGTACTTC.

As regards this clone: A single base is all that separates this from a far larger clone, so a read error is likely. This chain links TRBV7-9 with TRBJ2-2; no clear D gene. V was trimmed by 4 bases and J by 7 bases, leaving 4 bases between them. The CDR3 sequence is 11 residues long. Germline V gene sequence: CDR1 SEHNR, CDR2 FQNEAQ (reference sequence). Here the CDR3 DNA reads TGTGCCAGCAGCTACATCGGGGAGCTGTTTTTT. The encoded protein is CASSYIGELFF.

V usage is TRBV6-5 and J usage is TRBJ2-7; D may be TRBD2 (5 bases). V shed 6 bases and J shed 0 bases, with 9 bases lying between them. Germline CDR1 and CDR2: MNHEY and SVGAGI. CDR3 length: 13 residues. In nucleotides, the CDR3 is TGTGCCAGCAGCGGACTTAGCTCCTACGAGCAGTACTTC. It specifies CASSGLSSYEQYF.

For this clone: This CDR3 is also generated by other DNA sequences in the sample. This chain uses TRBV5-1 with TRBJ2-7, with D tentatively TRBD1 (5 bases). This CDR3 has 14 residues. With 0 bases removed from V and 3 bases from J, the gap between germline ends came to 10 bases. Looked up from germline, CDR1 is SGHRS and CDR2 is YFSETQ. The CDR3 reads CASSLGQGGYEQYF. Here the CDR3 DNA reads TGCGCCAGCAGCTTGGGGCAGGGCGGCTACGAGCAGTACTTC.

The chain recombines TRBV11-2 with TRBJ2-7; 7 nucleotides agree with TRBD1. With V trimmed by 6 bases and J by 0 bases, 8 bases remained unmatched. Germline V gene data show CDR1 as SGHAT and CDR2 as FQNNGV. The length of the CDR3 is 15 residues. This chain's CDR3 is CASSPTGTISYEQYF. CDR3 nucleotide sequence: TGTGCCAGCAGTCCGACAGGGACCATCTCCTACGAGCAGTACTTC.

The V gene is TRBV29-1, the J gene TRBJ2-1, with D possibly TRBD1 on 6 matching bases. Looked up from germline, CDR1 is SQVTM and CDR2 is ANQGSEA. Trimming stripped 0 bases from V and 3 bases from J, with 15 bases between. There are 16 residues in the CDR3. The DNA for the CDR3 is TGCAGCGTTGAAGACCGGGACAAGGGGATCTACAATGAGCAGTTCTTC. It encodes CSVEDRDKGIYNEQFF.

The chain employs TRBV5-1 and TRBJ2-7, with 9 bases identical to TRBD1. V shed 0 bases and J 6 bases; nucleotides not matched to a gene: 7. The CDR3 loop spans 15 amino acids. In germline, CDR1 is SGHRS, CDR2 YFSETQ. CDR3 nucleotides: TGCGCCAGCAGCTTGGAGGGACAGGGTTTCTCCGAGCAGTACTTC. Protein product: CASSLEGQGFSEQYF.

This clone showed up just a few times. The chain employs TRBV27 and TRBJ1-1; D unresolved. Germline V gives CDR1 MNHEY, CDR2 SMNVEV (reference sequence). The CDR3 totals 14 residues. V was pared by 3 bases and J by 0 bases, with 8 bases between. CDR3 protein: CASSFAGMNTEAFF. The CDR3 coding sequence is TGTGCCAGCAGTTTCGCAGGCATGAACACTGAAGCTTTCTTT.

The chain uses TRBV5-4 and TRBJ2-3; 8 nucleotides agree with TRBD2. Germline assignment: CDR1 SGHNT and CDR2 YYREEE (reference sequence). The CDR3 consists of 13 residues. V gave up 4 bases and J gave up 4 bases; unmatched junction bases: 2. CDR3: CASSRTSSDTQYF. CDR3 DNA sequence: TGTGCCAGCAGCAGGACTAGCTCAGATACGCAGTATTTT.

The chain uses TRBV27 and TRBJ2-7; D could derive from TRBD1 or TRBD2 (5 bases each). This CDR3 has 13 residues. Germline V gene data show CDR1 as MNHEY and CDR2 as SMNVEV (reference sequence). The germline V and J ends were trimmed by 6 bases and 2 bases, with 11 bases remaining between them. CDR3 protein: CASSPRGPYEQYF. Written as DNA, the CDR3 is TGTGCCAGCAGCCCCCGGGGACCCTACGAGCAGTACTTC.

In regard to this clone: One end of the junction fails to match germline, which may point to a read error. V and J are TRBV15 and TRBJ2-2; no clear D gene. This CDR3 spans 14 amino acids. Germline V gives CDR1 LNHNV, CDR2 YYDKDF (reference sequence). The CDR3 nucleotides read TGTGCCACCAGCCCGCGTGTGAACGCCGGGGAGCTGTTTTTT. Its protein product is CATSPRVNAGELFF.

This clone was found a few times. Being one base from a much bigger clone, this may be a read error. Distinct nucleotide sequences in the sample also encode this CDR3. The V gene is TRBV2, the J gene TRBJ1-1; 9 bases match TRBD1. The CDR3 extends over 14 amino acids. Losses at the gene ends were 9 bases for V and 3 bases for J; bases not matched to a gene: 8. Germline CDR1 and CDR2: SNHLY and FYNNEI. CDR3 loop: CASVPGQGDTEAFF. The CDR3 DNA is TGTGCCAGTGTCCCGGGACAGGGTGACACTGAAGCTTTCTTT.

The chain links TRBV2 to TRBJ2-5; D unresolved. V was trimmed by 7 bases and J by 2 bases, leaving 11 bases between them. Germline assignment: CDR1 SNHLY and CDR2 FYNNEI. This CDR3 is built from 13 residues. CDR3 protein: CASTLLEQETQYF. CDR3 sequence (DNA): TGTGCCAGCACCTTGTTGGAGCAAGAGACCCAGTACTTC.

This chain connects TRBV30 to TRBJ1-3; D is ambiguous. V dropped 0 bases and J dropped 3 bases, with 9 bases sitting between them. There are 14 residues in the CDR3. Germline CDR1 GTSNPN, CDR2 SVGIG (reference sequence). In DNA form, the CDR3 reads TGTGCCTGGAGTGTGTTCATGGGTGGAAACACCATATATTTT. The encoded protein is CAWSVFMGGNTIYF.